This TCR beta chain was obtained from a study of CD8 T cells in Susac syndrome. RNA totalling roughly 0.5 to 1 ug underwent reverse transcription with random hexamers. In TCRdb, the immunoSEQ multiplex PCR reads were re-called with MiXCR into one record per CDR3 protein. There are approximately 200,000 distinct CDR3 sequences in the sample; 80% to 95% occur only once, and around 0.14% lies in the top ten. Germline V gene lookup returns CDR1 SNHLY and CDR2 FYNNEI. The CDR3 has 16 amino acids. V was pared by 2 bases and J by 3 bases, with 17 bases between. With regard to this clonotype: Since no conserved phenylalanine or tryptophan closes the CDR3, a read error is the likely cause.

The TCR originated in a human donor with multiple sclerosis. Sequenced input: CD8+ T cells from PBMCs. This chain joins TRBV2 and TRBJ2-7; D not certain. The CDR3 DNA follows: TGTGCCAGCAGTGAACGGGCTGCAGGATTCTACTACGAGCAGTACCTC. This encodes CASSERAAGFYYEQYL.